What follows are 24 T cell receptor beta chains derived from one specimen sequenced in a study of Graves' ophthalmopathy and Graves' hyperthyroidism. Amplifying from RNA transcripts, the study obtained TCR beta CDR3 regions. First-round RT-PCR with HTBI primers preceded a second-round multiplex PCR. Via MiXCR, TCRdb re-called the multiplex PCR reads, giving one row per CDR3 protein. The table has about 420,000 distinct CDR3 sequences, around a fifth seen once. Sequencing was done on a sample of peripheral blood. Source of these receptors: a woman younger than 35 with stable Graves' hyperthyroidism.

This clonotype was detected ten times or more. V usage is TRBV20-1 and J usage is TRBJ1-1; no clear D. Between the trimmed V and J ends, which lost 5 bases and 3 bases, there was a span of 16 bases. Germline CDR1 and CDR2: DFQATT and SNEGSKA (reference sequence). This CDR3 comprises 14 residues. As DNA, the CDR3 is TGCAGTGCTCGTCACGGTTGGCCGGACACTGAAGCTTTCTTT. It encodes CSARHGWPDTEAFF.

This clonotype has at least ten counts. The chain carries TRBV13 and TRBJ2-5, with 8 positions matching TRBD1. Trimming took 4 bases from V and 2 from J; bases not matched to a gene: 3. Germline loops: CDR1 PRHDT, CDR2 FYEKMQ (reference sequence). The CDR3 consists of 14 residues. For the CDR3, the DNA is TGTGCCAGCAGCTACAGACAGGGGCAAGAGACCCAGTACTTC. The encoded protein is CASSYRQGQETQYF.

This clonotype occurred many times. The J gene is TRBJ1-1, the V gene TRBV6-1, with 7 bases aligning to TRBD1. CDR3 size: 15 residues. Germline V gene lookup returns CDR1 MNHNS and CDR2 SASEGT. V shed 6 bases and J 6 bases; nucleotides not matched to a gene: 13. The CDR3 bases are TGTGCCAGCAGAACCCGGACAGGCTCAGGGCCTGAAGCTTTCTTT. Translated, it gives CASRTRTGSGPEAFF.

This clonotype was counted ten times or more. This rearrangement joins TRBV2 to TRBJ2-7, with TRBD1 matching over 7 bases. CDR1 is SNHLY, CDR2 FYNNEI, per germline. The CDR3 extends over 14 amino acids. J gave up 3 bases and V 6 bases, and 8 bases lay outside the gene matches. CDR3 protein: CASRRDSGLYEQYF. In DNA form, the CDR3 reads TGTGCCAGCAGGAGGGACAGCGGCCTCTACGAGCAGTACTTC.

This clonotype showed up many times. The chain uses TRBV6-1 and TRBJ1-1; D call uncertain. Germline V gives CDR1 MNHNS, CDR2 SASEGT. V was cut by 5 bases and J by 4 bases, with 20 bases left in between. This CDR3 is built from 16 residues. The CDR3: CASSLAGVRVATEAFF. The CDR3 bases are TGTGCCAGCAGTCTCGCGGGAGTTCGGGTGGCCACTGAAGCTTTCTTT.

This clonotype was recorded many times. J is TRBJ2-7 and V is TRBV20-1; 10 nucleotides agree with TRBD2. V dropped 5 bases and J dropped 1; count of bases not matched to a gene: 8. The CDR3 is made up of 15 amino acids. CDR1 is DFQATT and CDR2 is SNEGSKA in the germline V gene (reference sequence). CDR3 in DNA: TGCAGTGCTTCCTCACGGACTAGCGGATCCTACGAGCAGTACTTC. Translating gives CSASSRTSGSYEQYF.

This clonotype has ten or more counts. The rearrangement uses TRBV12-3 or TRBV12-4 and TRBJ1-6, with 9 bases fitting TRBD1. Trimming took 2 bases from V and 7 from J; bases not matched to a gene: 3. CDR3 length: 15 amino acids. CDR3 loop: CASSLTGQGNSPLHF. In nucleotides, the CDR3 is TGTGCCAGCAGTTTAACGGGACAGGGAAATTCACCCCTCCACTTT.

CDR3 nucleotide sequence: TGTGCCAGCAGTTACTCGACGGGACTAGCGGAGCGGGAGACCCAGTACTTC. Its translation: CASSYSTGLAERETQYF. V usage is TRBV6-2 or TRBV6-3 and J usage is TRBJ2-5, with TRBD2 matching 11 bases. Germline CDR1 MNHEY, CDR2 SVGEGT. This CDR3 spans 17 amino acids. V lost 0 bases to trimming and J lost 5 bases; unmatched junction nucleotides: 8.

The chain recombines TRBV12-3 or TRBV12-4 with TRBJ1-1; TRBD1 is a possible D gene (5 bases). The CDR3 is made up of 15 amino acids. V lost 5 bases to trimming and J lost 0 bases, with 13 bases between them. The CDR3 region has the DNA TGTGCCAGCAGTGCCCGGGGACGGATGAACACTGAAGCTTTCTTT. It codes for CASSARGRMNTEAFF.

This clonotype has at least ten counts. The chain carries TRBV20-1 and TRBJ2-7, with D possibly called TRBD1 or TRBD2 (5 bases each). V lost 7 bases, J lost 3 bases, and 16 bases lay in between. The CDR3 runs to 13 residues. The germline V gene has CDR1 DFQATT and CDR2 SNEGSKA (reference sequence). CDR3 nucleotides: TGCAGTGGGCGGGCAGGGCCTTACTACGAGCAGTACTTC. Amino acids: CSGRAGPYYEQYF.

At least ten counts were recorded for this clonotype. CDR3 protein: CASSPRKVSNYGYTF. The CDR3 nucleotides are TGTGCCAGCAGCCCGAGAAAGGTTTCTAACTATGGCTACACCTTC. The V and J genes are TRBV11-2 and TRBJ1-2, with D unresolved. This CDR3 has 15 residues. The V gene lost 5 bases and the J gene lost 0 bases, with 13 bases spanning the gap. From germline, CDR1 is SGHAT and CDR2 FQNNGV.

CDR3 residues: CAWSVLPEGTEAFF. CDR3 DNA sequence: TGTGCCTGGAGTGTACTCCCAGAGGGCACTGAAGCTTTCTTT. This rearrangement joins TRBV30 to TRBJ1-1; D remains ambiguous. Between the trimmed V and J ends, which lost 0 bases and 4 bases, there was a span of 12 bases. CDR1 is GTSNPN and CDR2 is SVGIG in the germline V gene (reference sequence). The CDR3 length is 14 residues.

At least ten counts were recorded for this clonotype. The chain employs TRBV10-3 and TRBJ2-7; D possibly corresponds to TRBD2 (5 bases). The V gene lost 11 bases and the J gene lost 3 bases, with 8 bases spanning the gap. The CDR3 length is 10 residues. Per the germline V gene, CDR1 is ENHRY and CDR2 is SYGVKD. CDR3 DNA: TGTGCCCTGGGAGACTACGAGCAGTACTTC. It yields the protein CALGDYEQYF.

This clonotype was counted only a few times. The rearrangement joins TRBV4-3 to TRBJ2-2, with D perhaps TRBD1 (5 bases). The CDR3 loop spans 16 amino acids. Trimming left V 1 base short and J 4 bases short, with 13 bases between. Germline CDR1 is LGHNA and CDR2 is YSLEER. For the CDR3, the DNA is TGCGCCAGCAGCCAAGGTGCAGGGATACGCACCGGGGAGCTGTTTTTT. As protein: CASSQGAGIRTGELFF.

This clonotype was recorded at least ten times. The gene calls are TRBV11-2 and TRBJ1-6; D remains ambiguous. In germline, CDR1 is SGHAT, CDR2 FQNNGV. V was pared by 5 bases and J by 9 bases, with 20 bases between. The CDR3 length is 16 residues. CDR3 nucleotide sequence: TGTGCCAGCAGCCCCAGGCTTCCGGCGGCGGGTTCACCCCTCCACTTT. Its protein is CASSPRLPAAGSPLHF.

This clonotype was found many times. The rearrangement uses TRBV5-1 and TRBJ1-2; 7 nucleotides agree with TRBD1. The V gene's germline CDR1 is SGHRS and CDR2 YFSETQ. This CDR3 is 14 amino acids long. V shed 0 bases and J 6 bases; nucleotides not matched to a gene: 5. The CDR3: CASSLVAGGDGYTF. CDR3 nucleotides: TGCGCCAGCAGCTTGGTGGCAGGGGGTGATGGCTACACCTTC.

Ten or more counts support this clonotype. The rearrangement joins TRBV20-1 to TRBJ2-7; 10 positions agree with TRBD1. With 4 bases clipped from V and 4 bases from J, the junction kept 10 bases outside the gene matches. CDR3 length: 15 amino acids. CDR1 and CDR2 (germline): DFQATT, SNEGSKA (reference sequence). The CDR3 loop reads CSATLPGQGVYEQYF. The CDR3 region has the DNA TGCAGTGCTACCCTTCCTGGACAGGGGGTATACGAGCAGTACTTC.

There are many counts of this clonotype. This chain links TRBV30 with TRBJ2-5, with 8 bases identical to TRBD1. CDR1 is GTSNPN and CDR2 is SVGIG in the germline V gene (reference sequence). J gave up 5 bases and V 5 bases, and 4 bases lay outside the gene matches. This CDR3 has 12 residues. DNA for the CDR3: TGTGCCTGGGGACAGGGTCGGGAGACCCAGTACTTC. Translating it yields CAWGQGRETQYF.

This clonotype occurred many times. The rearrangement joins TRBV28 to TRBJ1-1, with D unclear. The CDR3 is made up of 14 amino acids. Trimming took off 6 bases at V and 2 bases at J, with 13 bases between the two ends. Germline loops: CDR1 MDHEN, CDR2 SYDVKM. The CDR3 sequence: CASSVSQPNTEAFF. The CDR3 DNA follows: TGTGCCAGCAGCGTTAGCCAACCCAACACTGAAGCTTTCTTT. Complete variable domain (other parts from reference TRBV28 and TRBJ1-1): DVKVTQSSRYLVKRTGEKVFLECVQDMDHENMFWYRQDPGLGLRLIYFSYDVKMKEKGDIPEGYSVSREKKERFSLILESASTNQTSMYLCASSVSQPNTEAFFGQGTRLTVV.

The rearrangement uses TRBV20-1 and TRBJ2-6; D might be TRBD1 (5 bases). Trimming removed 3 bases at V and 0 bases at J, with 12 bases between. Germline V CDR1 and CDR2: DFQATT, SNEGSKA (reference sequence). This CDR3 has 16 amino acids. The CDR3 loop reads CSARGREHSGANVLTF. CDR3 coding DNA: TGCAGTGCTAGGGGCAGGGAACACTCTGGGGCCAACGTCCTGACTTTC.

This clonotype has a count of ten or more. The CDR3 here is CASSQGQGAPTEAFF. The CDR3 nucleotides are TGCGCCAGCAGCCAAGGGCAGGGGGCGCCCACTGAAGCTTTCTTT. The V gene is TRBV4-1, the J gene TRBJ1-1, with TRBD1 matching 8 bases. The J segment lost 4 bases and the V segment lost 1 base, leaving 5 bases of the junction unmatched. Germline CDR1 and CDR2: MGHRA and YSYEKL. The CDR3 extends over 15 amino acids.

This clonotype was recorded many times. Because it lacks the conserved phenylalanine or tryptophan at the end, this CDR3 is likely a read error. Because the CDR3's place on the DNA is in doubt, the DNA is left out and the CDR3 is given as listed by TCRdb. The chain has TRBV28 and TRBJ1-3; no DNA check was done on the table's D call, TRBD1. Termini included, the CDR3 measures 15 amino acids. Germline V gives CDR1 MDHEN, CDR2 SYDVKM. CDR3 loop: CASSTIGQGLGDKEV.

This clonotype appeared many times. The chain recombines TRBV6-5 with TRBJ2-5; TRBD2 aligns across 8 bases. CDR1 and CDR2 (germline): MNHEY, SVGAGI. J lost 5 bases, V lost 0 bases, and 5 bases had no gene match. CDR3 length: 15 residues. The CDR3 loop is CASSYSRRGRETQYF. CDR3 sequence (DNA): TGTGCCAGCAGTTACTCGAGACGCGGGAGGGAGACCCAGTACTTC.

This clonotype was recorded at least ten times. The rearrangement links TRBV11-2 to TRBJ2-2; D is unresolved. The CDR3 spans 12 residues. Germline V CDR1 and CDR2: SGHAT, FQNNGV. Trimming removed 5 bases from V and 7 bases from J, with 8 bases in between. The CDR3 region is CASSPVSGELFF. Here the CDR3 DNA reads TGTGCCAGCAGCCCCGTAAGCGGGGAGCTGTTTTTT.